This T cell receptor (beta chain) was sequenced during a study of blood T cell repertoires in COVID-19. Profiled with immunoSEQ multiplex PCR; TCRdb holds only in-frame clones, not every one. The profile shows a few hundred thousand clones, around nine tenths of them singletons. Germline loops: CDR1 KGHSH, CDR2 LQKENI. CDR3 length: 17 amino acids. Trimming removed 1 base from V and 0 bases from J; junction bases left unmatched: 7. In assigning cohorts, the study relied on participant-reported clinical history. This receptor was taken from a woman in her forties or fifties who had recovered from COVID-19. The chain is built from TRBV18 and TRBJ1-1; 8 bases fit TRBD1. The sample was PBMCs or T cells enriched from blood (not recorded which). The CDR3 region is CASSPLGGQALNTEAFF. CDR3 nucleotide sequence: TGTGCCAGCTCACCACTTGGGGGACAGGCCTTGAACACTGAAGCTTTCTTT.